This record covers a single T cell receptor (beta chain). The antigen remains undetermined. This sample is drawn from a study of PD-1 blockade in classical Hodgkin lymphoma. CDR1 is GTSNPN and CDR2 is SVGIG in the germline V gene (reference sequence). CDR3 length: 15 amino acids. The J segment lost 5 bases and the V segment lost 0 bases, leaving 7 bases of the junction unmatched. Clones were read by immunoSEQ multiplex PCR, and TCRdb kept only the in-frame ones, dropping some. The sample includes about 9,700 clones, roughly 80% of them seen just once. Study-wide results and caveats: The repertoire differences lack a defined cause, possibly disease activity or prior therapy. Reports indicated that newly diagnosed patients had lower baseline TCR diversity than healthy donors did. There was a significant rise in CD4+ TCR diversity by C4D1, with no such rise for CD8+.

Time point noted: cycle 4 day 1 (C4D1), after 6 weeks of nivolumab. There was relapse after autologous stem cell transplantation in every patient, and there was variation in brentuximab vedotin exposure. From thawed PBMCs, CD4+ T cells were purified using magnetic negative selection. Progressive disease, partial response or complete response was each patient's best response. Sequenced here: CD4+ T cells from blood, sampled before the fourth cycle of nivolumab. The TCR sequence derives from a human donor with classical Hodgkin lymphoma. This chain links TRBV30 with TRBJ1-2, with TRBD1 identical over 9 bases. CDR3 sequence reads: CAWSVAGTGSYGYTF. CDR3 sequence (DNA): TGTGCCTGGAGTGTAGCCGGGACAGGGTCTTATGGCTACACCTTC.